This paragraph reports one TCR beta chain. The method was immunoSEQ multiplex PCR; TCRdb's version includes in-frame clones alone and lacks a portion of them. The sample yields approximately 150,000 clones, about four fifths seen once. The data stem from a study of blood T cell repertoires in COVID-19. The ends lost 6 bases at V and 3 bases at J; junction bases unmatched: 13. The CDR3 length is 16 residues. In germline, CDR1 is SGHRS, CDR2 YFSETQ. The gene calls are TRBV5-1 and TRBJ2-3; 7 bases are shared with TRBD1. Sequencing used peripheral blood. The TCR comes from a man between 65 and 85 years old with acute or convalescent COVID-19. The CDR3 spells CASNRVDRAGTDTQYF. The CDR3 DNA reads TGCGCCAGCAACCGAGTCGACAGGGCCGGGACAGATACGCAGTATTTT. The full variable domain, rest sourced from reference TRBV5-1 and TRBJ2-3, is KAGVTQTPRYLIKTRGQQVTLSCSPISGHRSVSWYQQTPGQGLQFLFEYFSETQRNKGNFPGRFSGRQFSNSRSEMNVSTLELGDSALYLCASNRVDRAGTDTQYFGPGTRLTVL.